A selection of T cell receptor beta chains follows, all from one sample in a study of cytomegalovirus exposure and HLA in healthy donors. Sequencing was performed with immunoSEQ multiplex PCR; in TCRdb, only in-frame clones are kept and a portion is missing. The sample has 130,000 or so clones, about 74% seen once; the top ten hold around 4.5%. The material sequenced was PBMCs. The receptors were sampled from a man between 18 and 29 years old in good health and CMV-seropositive. Both conserved end residues are part of each CDR3. D genes are given only for firm matches. Rows give clone size only sometimes, using once, few, many, or a class for an expanded clone.

TRBD2	TRBV7-2	TRBJ2-1	-	TGTGCCAGCAGCTCAGCTGGACTAGCGGGAGGGGCTGAGCAGTTCTTC	CASSSAGLAGGAEQFF
-	TRBV6-6	TRBJ2-1	-	TGTGCCAGCAGCCCCCAGGTGACTAGGGATGAGCAGTTCTTC	CASSPQVTRDEQFF
TRBD1	TRBV29-1	TRBJ2-2	-	TGCAGCGTTGGGGACAGGGGTCCCGGGGAGCTGTTTTTT	CSVGDRGPGELFF
-	TRBV18	TRBJ2-6	few	TGTGCCAGCTCATACTCTGGGGCCAACGTCCTGACTTTC	CASSYSGANVLTF
TRBD1	TRBV2	TRBJ2-5	-	TGTGCCAGCAGTTATGGGACAGGCCAAGAGACCCAGTACTTC	CASSYGTGQETQYF
TRBD1	TRBV19	TRBJ1-4	-	TGTGCCAGTACCCCGACAGGGCCATATGAAAAACTGTTTTTT	CASTPTGPYEKLFF
TRBD1	TRBV5-1	TRBJ2-2	-	TGCGCCAGCAGCTATGGACAGGTGATCACCGGAGAGCTGTTTTTT	CASSYGQVITGELFF
TRBD1	TRBV4-1	TRBJ1-1	-	TGCGCCAGCAGCCAAGATAAGGGGGCGGGCACTGAAGCTTTCTTT	CASSQDKGAGTEAFF
TRBD1	TRBV6-6	TRBJ2-2	once	TGTGCCAGCAAGGGGCAGGGGGTGGCGAACACCGGGGAGCTGTTTTTT	CASKGQGVANTGELFF
TRBD2	TRBV5-6	TRBJ2-3	once	TGTGCCAGCAGCCGCCGGACTAGCGCGACAGATACGCAGTATTTT	CASSRRTSATDTQYF
TRBD2	TRBV4-1	TRBJ2-5	-	TGCGCCAGCAGCCAATCGTCTAGCGGGTCGAACCGGGGGACCCAGTACTTC	CASSQSSSGSNRGTQYF
-	TRBV5-1	TRBJ2-5	-	TGCGCCAGCAGCCGCGGGATCCCACAAGAGACCCAGTACTTC	CASSRGIPQETQYF
-	TRBV5-1	TRBJ2-3	-	TGCGCCAGCAGCTTGCTGACAGATACGCAGTATTTT	CASSLLTDTQYF